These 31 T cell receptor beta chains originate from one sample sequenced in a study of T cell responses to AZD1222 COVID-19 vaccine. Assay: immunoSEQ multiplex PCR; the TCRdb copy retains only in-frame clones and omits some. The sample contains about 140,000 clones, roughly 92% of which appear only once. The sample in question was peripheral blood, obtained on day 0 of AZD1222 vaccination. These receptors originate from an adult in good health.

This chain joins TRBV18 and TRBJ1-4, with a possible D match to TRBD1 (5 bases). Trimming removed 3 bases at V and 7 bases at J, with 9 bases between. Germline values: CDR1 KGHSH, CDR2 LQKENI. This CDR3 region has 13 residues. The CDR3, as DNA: TGTGCCAGCTCACCGCAGGGACTTGAAAAACTGTTTTTT. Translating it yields CASSPQGLEKLFF.

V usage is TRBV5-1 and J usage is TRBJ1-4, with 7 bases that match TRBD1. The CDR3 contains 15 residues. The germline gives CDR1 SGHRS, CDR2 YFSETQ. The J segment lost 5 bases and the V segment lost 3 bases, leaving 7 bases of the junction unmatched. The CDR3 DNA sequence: TGCGCCAGCAGCTCTCAGACAGGGACGAATGAAAAACTGTTTTTT. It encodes CASSSQTGTNEKLFF.

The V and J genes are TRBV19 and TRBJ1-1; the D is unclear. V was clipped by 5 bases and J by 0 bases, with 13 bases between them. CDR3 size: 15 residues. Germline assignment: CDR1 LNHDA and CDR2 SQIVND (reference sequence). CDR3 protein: CASSLGRHVNTEAFF. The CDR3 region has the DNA TGTGCCAGTAGTCTTGGGAGACATGTGAACACTGAAGCTTTCTTT.

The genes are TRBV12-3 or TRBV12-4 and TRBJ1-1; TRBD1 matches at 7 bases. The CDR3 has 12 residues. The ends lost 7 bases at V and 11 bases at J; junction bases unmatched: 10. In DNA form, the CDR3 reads TGTGCCAGCACCTCGGACAGGCCGAAGGCTTTCTTT. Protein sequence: CASTSDRPKAFF.

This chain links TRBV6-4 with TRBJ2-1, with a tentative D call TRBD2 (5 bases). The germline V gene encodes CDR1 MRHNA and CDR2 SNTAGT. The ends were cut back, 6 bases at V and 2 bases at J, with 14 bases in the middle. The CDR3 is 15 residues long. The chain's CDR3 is CASRTTPGPYNEQFF. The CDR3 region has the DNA TGTGCCAGCAGGACTACTCCGGGCCCCTACAATGAGCAGTTCTTC.

In nucleotides, the CDR3 is TGTGCCAGCAGTTCCTTCCCCAGACAGGGGAGCTACAATGAGCAGTTCTTC. Amino acids: CASSSFPRQGSYNEQFF. V usage is TRBV28 and J usage is TRBJ2-1; TRBD1 aligns across 8 bases. CDR1 and CDR2 from the germline V gene are MDHEN and SYDVKM. The length of the CDR3 is 17 residues. J gave up 3 bases and V 4 bases, and 11 bases lay outside the gene matches.

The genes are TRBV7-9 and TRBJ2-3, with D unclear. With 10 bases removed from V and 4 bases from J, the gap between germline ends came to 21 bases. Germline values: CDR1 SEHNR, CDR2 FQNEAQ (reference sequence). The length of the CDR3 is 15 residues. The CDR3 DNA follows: TGTGCCATCAACAAGCTTCCAAAGGGCCCAGATACGCAGTATTTT. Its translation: CAINKLPKGPDTQYF.

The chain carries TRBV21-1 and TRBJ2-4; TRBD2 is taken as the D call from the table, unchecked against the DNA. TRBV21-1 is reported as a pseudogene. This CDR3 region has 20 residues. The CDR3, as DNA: TGTGCCAGCAGTAAAAGAGGAAGCGGGAGGGTCGACCTAGCCAAAAACATTCAGTACTTC. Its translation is CASSKRGSGRVDLAKNIQYF.

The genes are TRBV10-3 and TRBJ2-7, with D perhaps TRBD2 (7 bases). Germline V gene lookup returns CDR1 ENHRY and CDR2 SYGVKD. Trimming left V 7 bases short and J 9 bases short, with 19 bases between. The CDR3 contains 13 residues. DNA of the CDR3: TGTGCCATCAAGGGGGGGGCCAAAGGTGGGCAGTACTTC. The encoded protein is CAIKGGAKGGQYF.

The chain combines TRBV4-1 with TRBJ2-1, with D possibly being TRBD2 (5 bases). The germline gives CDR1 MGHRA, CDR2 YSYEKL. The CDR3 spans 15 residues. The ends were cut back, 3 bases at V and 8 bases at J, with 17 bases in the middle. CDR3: CASSQNHLEGDEQFF. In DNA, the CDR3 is TGCGCCAGCAGCCAGAATCATCTAGAGGGCGATGAGCAGTTCTTC.

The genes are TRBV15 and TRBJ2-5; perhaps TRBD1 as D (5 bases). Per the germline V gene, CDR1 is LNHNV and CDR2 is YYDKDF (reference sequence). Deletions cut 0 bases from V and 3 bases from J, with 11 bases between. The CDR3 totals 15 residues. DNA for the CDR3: TGTGCCACCAGCAGAGAGGTTACAGGAAAAGAGACCCAGTACTTC. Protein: CATSREVTGKETQYF.

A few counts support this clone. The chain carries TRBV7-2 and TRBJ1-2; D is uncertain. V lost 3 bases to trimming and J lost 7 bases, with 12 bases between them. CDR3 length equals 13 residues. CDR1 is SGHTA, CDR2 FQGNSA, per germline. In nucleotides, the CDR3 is TGTGCCAGCAGCTTGGGAGGGAAGGGTGGCTACACCTTC. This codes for CASSLGGKGGYTF. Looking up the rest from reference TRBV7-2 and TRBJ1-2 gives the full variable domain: GAGVSQSPSNKVTEKGKDVELRCDPISGHTALYWYRQSLGQGLEFLIYFQGNSAPDKSGLPSDRFSAERTGGSVSTLTIQRTQQEDSAVYLCASSLGGKGGYTFGSGTRLTVV.

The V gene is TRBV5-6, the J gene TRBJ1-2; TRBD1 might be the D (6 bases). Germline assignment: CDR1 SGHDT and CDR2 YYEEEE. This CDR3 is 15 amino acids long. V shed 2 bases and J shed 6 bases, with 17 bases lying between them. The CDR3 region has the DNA TGTGCCAGCAGCTTAAGGGCACAGGGACCAGATGGCTACACCTTC. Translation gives CASSLRAQGPDGYTF.

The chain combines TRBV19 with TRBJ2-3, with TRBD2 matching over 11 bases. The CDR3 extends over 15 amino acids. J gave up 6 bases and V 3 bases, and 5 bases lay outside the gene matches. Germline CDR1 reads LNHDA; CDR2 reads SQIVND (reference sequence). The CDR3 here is CASSILTSGSDTQYF. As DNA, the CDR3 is TGTGCCAGTAGTATCCTAACTAGCGGGAGCGATACGCAGTATTTT.

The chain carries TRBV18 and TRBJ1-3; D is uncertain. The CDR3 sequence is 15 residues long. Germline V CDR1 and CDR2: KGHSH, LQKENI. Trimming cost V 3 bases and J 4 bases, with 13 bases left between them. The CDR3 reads CASSPSTRRGNTIYF. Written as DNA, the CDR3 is TGTGCCAGCTCACCGTCGACCCGGCGAGGAAACACCATATATTTT.

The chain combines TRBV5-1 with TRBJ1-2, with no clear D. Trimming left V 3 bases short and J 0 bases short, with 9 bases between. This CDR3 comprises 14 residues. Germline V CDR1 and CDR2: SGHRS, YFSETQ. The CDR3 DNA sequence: TGCGCCAGCAGCTCCTCACATCCTAACTATGGCTACACCTTC. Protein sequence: CASSSSHPNYGYTF.

CDR3 bases: TGTGCCTCCCGGCCAAAGGGACTAGCGGGAGTGGCCAAAAACATTCAGTACTTC. Residues: CASRPKGLAGVAKNIQYF. The chain combines TRBV7-2 with TRBJ2-4; 14 nucleotides match TRBD2. The CDR3 has 18 amino acids. CDR1 and CDR2 (germline): SGHTA, FQGNSA. With V trimmed by 11 bases and J by 1 base, 13 bases remained unmatched.

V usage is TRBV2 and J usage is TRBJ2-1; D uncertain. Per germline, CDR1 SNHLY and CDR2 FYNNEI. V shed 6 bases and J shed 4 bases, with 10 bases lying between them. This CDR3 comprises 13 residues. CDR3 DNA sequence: TGTGCCAGCAGCCTTGGTGGGTACAATGAGCAGTTCTTC. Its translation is CASSLGGYNEQFF.

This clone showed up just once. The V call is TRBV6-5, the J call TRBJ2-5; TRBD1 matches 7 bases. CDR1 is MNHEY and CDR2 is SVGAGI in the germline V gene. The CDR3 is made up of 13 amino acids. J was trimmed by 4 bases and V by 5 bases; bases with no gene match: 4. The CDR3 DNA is TGTGCCAGCAGTCTGGACAGGAGAGAGACCCAGTACTTC. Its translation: CASSLDRRETQYF.

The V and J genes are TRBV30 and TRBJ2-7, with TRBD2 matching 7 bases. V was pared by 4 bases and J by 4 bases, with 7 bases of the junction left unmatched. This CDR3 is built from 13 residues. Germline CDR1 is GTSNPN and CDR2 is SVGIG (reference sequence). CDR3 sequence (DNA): TGTGCCTGGACGGGGGGTGATCGGTACGAGCAGTACTTC. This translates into CAWTGGDRYEQYF.

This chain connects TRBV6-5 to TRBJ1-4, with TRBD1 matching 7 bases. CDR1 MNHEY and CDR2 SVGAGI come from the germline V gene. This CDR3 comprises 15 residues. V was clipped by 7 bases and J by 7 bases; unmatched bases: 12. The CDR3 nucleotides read TGTGCCAGCACCTACCGCAGGCGACAGGGTGAAAAACTGTTTTTT. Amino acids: CASTYRRRQGEKLFF.

The CDR3, as DNA: TGTGCCAGCAGACTCGGAGGGGGGGTGGAGCTGTTTTTT. As protein: CASRLGGGVELFF. J is TRBJ2-2 and V is TRBV27; tentative D call: TRBD2 (7 bases). The CDR3 runs 13 residues. Trimming cost V 6 bases and J 10 bases, with 15 bases left between them. Germline CDR1 MNHEY, CDR2 SMNVEV (reference sequence).

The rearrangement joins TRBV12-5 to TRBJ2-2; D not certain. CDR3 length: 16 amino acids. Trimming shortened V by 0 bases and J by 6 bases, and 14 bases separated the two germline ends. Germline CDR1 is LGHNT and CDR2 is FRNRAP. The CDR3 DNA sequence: TGTGCTAGTGGTTTGGTACTGGGGAAAACCGCCGGGGAGCTGTTTTTT. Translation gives CASGLVLGKTAGELFF.

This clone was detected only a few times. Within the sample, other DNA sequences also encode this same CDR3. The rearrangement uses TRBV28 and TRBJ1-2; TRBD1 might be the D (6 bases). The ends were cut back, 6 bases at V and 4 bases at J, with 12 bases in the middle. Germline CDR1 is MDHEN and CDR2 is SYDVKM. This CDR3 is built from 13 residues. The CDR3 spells CASSAGQFYGYTF. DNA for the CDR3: TGTGCCAGCAGCGCTGGACAGTTCTATGGCTACACCTTC.

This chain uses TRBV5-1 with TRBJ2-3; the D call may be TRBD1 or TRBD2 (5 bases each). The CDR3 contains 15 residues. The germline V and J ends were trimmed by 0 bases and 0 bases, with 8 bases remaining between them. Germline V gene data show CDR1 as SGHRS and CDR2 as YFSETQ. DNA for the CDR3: TGCGCCAGCAGCTTGGGGGGCGGGAGCACAGATACGCAGTATTTT. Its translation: CASSLGGGSTDTQYF.

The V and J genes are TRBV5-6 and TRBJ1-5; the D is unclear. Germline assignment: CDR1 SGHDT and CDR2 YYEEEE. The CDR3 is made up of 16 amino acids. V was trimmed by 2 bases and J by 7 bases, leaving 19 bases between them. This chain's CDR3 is CASSFGPQTGWQPQHF. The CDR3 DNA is TGTGCCAGCAGCTTCGGGCCCCAAACCGGCTGGCAGCCCCAGCATTTT. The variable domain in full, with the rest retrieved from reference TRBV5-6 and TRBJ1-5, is DAGVTQSPTHLIKTRGQQVTLRCSPKSGHDTVSWYQQALGQGPQFIFQYYEEEERQRGNFPDRFSGHQFPNYSSELNVNALLLGDSALYLCASSFGPQTGWQPQHFGDGTRLSIL.

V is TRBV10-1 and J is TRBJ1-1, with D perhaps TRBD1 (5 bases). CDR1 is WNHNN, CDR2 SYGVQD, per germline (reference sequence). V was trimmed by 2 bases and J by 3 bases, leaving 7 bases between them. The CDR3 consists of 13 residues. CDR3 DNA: TGCGCCAGCAGTGAGACAGGTGACACTGAAGCTTTCTTT. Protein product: CASSETGDTEAFF.

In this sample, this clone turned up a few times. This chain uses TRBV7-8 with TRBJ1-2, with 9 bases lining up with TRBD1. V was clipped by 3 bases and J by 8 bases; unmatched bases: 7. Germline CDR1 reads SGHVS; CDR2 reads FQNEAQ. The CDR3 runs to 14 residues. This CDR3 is CASSLAGTGKGYTF. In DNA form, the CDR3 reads TGTGCCAGCAGCTTGGCCGGGACAGGGAAAGGCTACACCTTC.

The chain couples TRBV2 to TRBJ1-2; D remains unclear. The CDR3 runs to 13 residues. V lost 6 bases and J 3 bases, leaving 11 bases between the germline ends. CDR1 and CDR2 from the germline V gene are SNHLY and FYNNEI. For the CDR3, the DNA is TGTGCCAGCAGCAAAGCCCCCCACTATGGCTACACCTTC. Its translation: CASSKAPHYGYTF. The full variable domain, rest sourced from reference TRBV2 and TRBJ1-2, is EPEVTQTPSHQVTQMGQEVILRCVPISNHLYFYWYRQILGQKVEFLVSFYNNEISEKSEIFDDQFSVERPDGSNFTLKIRSTKLEDSAMYFCASSKAPHYGYTFGSGTRLTVV.

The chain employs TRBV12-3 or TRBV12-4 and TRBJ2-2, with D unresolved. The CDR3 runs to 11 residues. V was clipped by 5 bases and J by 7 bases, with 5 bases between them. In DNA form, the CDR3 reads TGTGCCAGCAGTCCTTTCGGGGAGCTGTTTTTT. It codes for CASSPFGELFF.

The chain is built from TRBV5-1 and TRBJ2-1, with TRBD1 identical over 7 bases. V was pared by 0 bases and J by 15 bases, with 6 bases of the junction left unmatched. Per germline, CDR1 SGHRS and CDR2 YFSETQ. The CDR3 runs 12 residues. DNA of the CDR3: TGCGCCAGCAGCTTGGAGGGGTACAGGGGGTTCTTC. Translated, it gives CASSLEGYRGFF.